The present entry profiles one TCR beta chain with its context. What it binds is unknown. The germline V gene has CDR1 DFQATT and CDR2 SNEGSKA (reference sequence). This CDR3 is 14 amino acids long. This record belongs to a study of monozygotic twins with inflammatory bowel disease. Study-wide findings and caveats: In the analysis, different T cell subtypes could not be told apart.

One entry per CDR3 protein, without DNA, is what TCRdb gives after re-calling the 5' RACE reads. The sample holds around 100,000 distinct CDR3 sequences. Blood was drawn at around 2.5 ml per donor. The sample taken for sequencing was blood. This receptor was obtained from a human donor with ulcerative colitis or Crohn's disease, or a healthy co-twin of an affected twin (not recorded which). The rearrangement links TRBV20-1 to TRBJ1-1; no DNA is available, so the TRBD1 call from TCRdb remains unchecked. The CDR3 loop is CSARPGTANTEAFF.